The 8 T cell receptor beta chains given below trace back to one sample, sequenced in a study of cytomegalovirus exposure and HLA in healthy donors. Primers included in the PCR were 60 Vbeta and 13 Jbeta primers. Generated by immunoSEQ multiplex PCR, the TCRdb table keeps only in-frame clones and is missing some. The top ten hold roughly a tenth of the sample, which has 150,000 to 200,000 clones, 65% to 70% seen once. Sequenced material: PBMCs. All receptors derive from a man between 25 and 39 years old in good health and CMV-seropositive.

The chain links TRBV7-2 to TRBJ2-7; 11 positions agree with TRBD1. With 2 bases clipped from V and 5 bases from J, the junction kept 11 bases outside the gene matches. The CDR3 contains 17 residues. CDR1 is SGHTA, CDR2 FQGNSA, per germline. For the CDR3, the DNA is TGTGCCAGCAGCTTAAGGACAGGGGGCGCAAGTCCCCACGAGCAGTACTTC. Its protein product is CASSLRTGGASPHEQYF.

This chain uses TRBV5-6 with TRBJ1-3; 7 positions agree with TRBD1. J was trimmed by 2 bases and V by 2 bases; bases with no gene match: 4. Looked up from germline, CDR1 is SGHDT and CDR2 is YYEEEE. The CDR3 is 15 residues long. The CDR3 region has the DNA TGTGCCAGCAGCTTCTCGACAGGGCCTGGAAACACCATATATTTT. Translation gives CASSFSTGPGNTIYF.

The chain recombines TRBV27 with TRBJ2-7; 10 bases align to TRBD2. Losses at the gene ends were 3 bases for V and 4 bases for J; bases not matched to a gene: 6. Germline CDR1 is MNHEY and CDR2 is SMNVEV (reference sequence). CDR3 length: 15 amino acids. CDR3 nucleotides: TGTGCCAGCAGTTTTCGCACTAGCGGGGCTTACGAGCAGTACTTC. Its translation is CASSFRTSGAYEQYF.

The chain employs TRBV7-8 and TRBJ1-4; 7 nucleotides agree with TRBD1. Losses at the gene ends were 2 bases for V and 7 bases for J; bases not matched to a gene: 7. The CDR3 runs to 15 residues. Germline V gives CDR1 SGHVS, CDR2 FQNEAQ. The CDR3, as DNA: TGTGCCAGCAGCTTATTCGGCCAGGGGGGTGAAAAACTGTTTTTT. It encodes CASSLFGQGGEKLFF.

This rearrangement joins TRBV10-3 to TRBJ1-2, with TRBD1 matching over 7 bases. V shed 4 bases and J 8 bases; nucleotides not matched to a gene: 7. Per germline, CDR1 ENHRY and CDR2 SYGVKD. The CDR3 has 13 amino acids. The DNA for the CDR3 is TGTGCCATCAGTGGAGACAGGGTTCTCGGCTACACCTTC. Residues: CAISGDRVLGYTF.

The chain couples TRBV21-1 to TRBJ2-3; the listed D gene, TRBD1, was not tested against the DNA. TRBV21-1 is noted as a pseudogene. The CDR3 covers 16 residues. In nucleotides, the CDR3 is TGTGCCAGCAGCAAAAGGGGGCAGGGGACAGGTCATACGCAGTATTTT. Protein: CASSKRGQGTGHTQYF.

This sequence joins TRBV6-4 and TRBJ1-1; TRBD1 matches at 7 bases. CDR1 MRHNA and CDR2 SNTAGT come from the germline V gene. This CDR3 has 14 residues. V lost 0 bases, J lost 4 bases, and 2 bases stayed unmatched. The CDR3 region is CASSDSDRVTEAFF. CDR3 bases: TGTGCCAGCAGTGACTCCGACAGGGTCACTGAAGCTTTCTTT.

Ten or more counts support this clone. This rearrangement joins TRBV6-6 to TRBJ2-1, with TRBD1 matching over 8 bases. V dropped 2 bases and J dropped 1; count of bases not matched to a gene: 1. This CDR3 region has 15 residues. In germline, CDR1 is MNHNY, CDR2 SVGAGI (reference sequence). CDR3 sequence reads: CASSYNRGSYNEQFF. For the CDR3, the DNA is TGTGCCAGCAGTTACAACAGGGGGTCCTACAATGAGCAGTTCTTC.